Listed here is a single T cell receptor (beta chain). No antigen is known for it. With 60 Vbeta and 13 Jbeta primers, the PCR was carried out. This table comes from immunoSEQ multiplex PCR, and its TCRdb copy is limited to in-frame clones, with some not included. Of more than 95,000 clones detected, 76% appear once; the ten largest clones hold around 8.2%. This specimen belongs to a study of cytomegalovirus exposure and HLA in healthy donors. On the study more broadly: A previous analysis identified 117 million unique TCR beta sequences derived from approximately 190 million T cells. Study-wide results and limits: Roughly uniform depth of sequencing across donors was assumed in presence/absence analyses. Sequence variants that were highly shared formed a cluster that was likely a sequencing artifact.

The CDR3 spans 12 residues. Germline CDR1 reads MNHNS; CDR2 reads SASEGT. The V and J ends lost 6 bases and 5 bases respectively, with 11 bases between them. Donors were ostensibly healthy at sampling, although undocumented immune exposures were probable. The clonotype was recovered from a man aged 35-49 years in good health and CMV-seropositive. Input material: PBMCs. The chain carries TRBV6-1 and TRBJ2-7; D unresolved. The DNA of the CDR3 is TGTGCCAGCAGAGACATCGGCCACGAGCAGTACTTC. Amino acids: CASRDIGHEQYF.